One sample yielded the 20 T cell receptor beta chains listed below, sequenced in a study of blood T cell repertoires in COVID-19. Repertoires were generated with immunoSEQ multiplex PCR, while TCRdb's copy carries only in-frame clones and drops some. Of about 170,000 clones listed, around 67% are singletons. The sample taken for sequencing was peripheral blood. These receptors all come from a woman of 80 years or more with acute or convalescent COVID-19.

The chain joins TRBV2 to TRBJ2-1; 9 bases are shared with TRBD2. V dropped 6 bases and J dropped 0; count of bases not matched to a gene: 18. The CDR3 sequence is 20 residues long. Germline loops: CDR1 SNHLY, CDR2 FYNNEI. The CDR3 is CASRFPATSGYSISYNEQFF. The DNA for the CDR3 is TGTGCCAGCAGGTTTCCCGCGACTAGCGGATATTCAATCTCCTACAATGAGCAGTTCTTC.

The chain recombines TRBV11-2 with TRBJ1-2; the match to TRBD1 covers 8 bases. Germline V lookup: CDR1 SGHAT, CDR2 FQNNGV. CDR3 length: 15 amino acids. Trimming removed 1 base from V and 3 bases from J; junction bases left unmatched: 4. The CDR3, as DNA: TGTGCCAGCAGCTTAGGGGGCAGGGGGCACTATGGCTACACCTTC. Its translation: CASSLGGRGHYGYTF. The complete variable domain, with remaining parts taken from reference TRBV11-2 and TRBJ1-2, reads EAGVAQSPRYKIIEKRQSVAFWCNPISGHATLYWYQQILGQGPKLLIQFQNNGVVDDSQLPKDRFSAERLKGVDSTLKIQPAKLEDSAVYLCASSLGGRGHYGYTFGSGTRLTVV.

The gene calls are TRBV30 and TRBJ2-1; possibly TRBD2 for D (5 bases). CDR3 length: 12 residues. V lost 1 base, J lost 9 bases, and 10 bases lay in between. CDR1 GTSNPN and CDR2 SVGIG come from the germline V gene (reference sequence). CDR3 residues: CAWSGLAGEQFF. DNA for the CDR3: TGTGCCTGGAGTGGGCTAGCCGGTGAGCAGTTCTTC.

DNA of the CDR3: TGTGCCAGCAGCCAAGATCAAGGGGATCTTAGCGAGCAGTACTTC. This codes for CASSQDQGDLSEQYF. The chain is built from TRBV14 and TRBJ2-7; tentative D call: TRBD1 (5 bases). Between the trimmed V and J ends, which lost 0 bases and 6 bases, there was a span of 15 bases. Germline lookup yields CDR1 SGHDN and CDR2 FVKESK. The CDR3 is 15 amino acids.

The rearrangement uses TRBV19 and TRBJ2-3, with D possibly TRBD2 on 5 matching bases. This CDR3 contains 12 residues. V lost 6 bases, J lost 7 bases, and 11 bases lay in between. The V gene's germline CDR1 is LNHDA and CDR2 SQIVND (reference sequence). This chain's CDR3 is CASSQERNTQYF. In nucleotides, the CDR3 is TGTGCCAGTAGCCAGGAGCGGAATACGCAGTATTTT.

The V and J genes are TRBV9 and TRBJ1-2; the D gene is possibly TRBD1 (5 bases). V lost 4 bases, J lost 3 bases, and 13 bases lay in between. CDR1 and CDR2 from the germline V gene are SGDLS and YYNGEE. This CDR3 contains 14 residues. The CDR3 region is CASSTGVGDYGYTF. In DNA form, the CDR3 reads TGTGCCAGCAGCACGGGGGTCGGGGACTATGGCTACACCTTC.

V usage is TRBV7-9 and J usage is TRBJ1-1; D is unclear. Trimming left V 3 bases short and J 5 bases short, with 10 bases between. Germline V gives CDR1 SEHNR, CDR2 FQNEAQ (reference sequence). The CDR3 extends over 13 amino acids. The CDR3 spells CASSLGGRTEAFF. The CDR3 coding sequence is TGTGCCAGCAGCTTGGGAGGGAGGACTGAAGCTTTCTTT.

The gene calls are TRBV6-5 and TRBJ2-7; the match to TRBD1 covers 7 bases. In germline, CDR1 is MNHEY, CDR2 SVGAGI. Unmatched junction bases numbered 4, after V lost 6 bases and J lost 2 bases. CDR3 length equals 13 residues. DNA for the CDR3: TGTGCCAGCAGACCGGGACAGACCTACGAGCAGTACTTC. Protein: CASRPGQTYEQYF.

The chain employs TRBV5-4 and TRBJ2-2, with D possibly being TRBD1 (9 bases). Germline V lookup: CDR1 SGHNT, CDR2 YYREEE (reference sequence). This CDR3 spans 16 amino acids. V lost 6 bases and J lost 5, with 20 bases in between. CDR3 in amino acids: CASTRGGTGRTGELFF. The DNA of the CDR3 is TGTGCCAGCACCCGGGGGGGGACAGGGCGGACCGGGGAGCTGTTTTTT.

This chain joins TRBV7-9 and TRBJ2-2; 10 positions match TRBD2. The CDR3 has 16 amino acids. Trimming took 5 bases from V and 1 from J; bases not matched to a gene: 4. Germline CDR1 and CDR2: SEHNR and FQNEAQ (reference sequence). The CDR3 coding sequence is TGTGCCAGCAGCCTACTAGCGGGGCTGAACACCGGGGAGCTGTTTTTT. This sequence encodes CASSLLAGLNTGELFF. Combining the CDR3 with reference TRBV7-9 and TRBJ2-2 gives the whole variable domain DTGVSQNPRHKITKRGQNVTFRCDPISEHNRLYWYRQTLGQGPEFLTYFQNEAQLEKSRLLSDRFSAERPKGSFSTLEIQRTEQGDSAMYLCASSLLAGLNTGELFFGEGSRLTVL.

The chain uses TRBV10-3 and TRBJ2-3; 8 bases are a match to TRBD2. Germline V gives CDR1 ENHRY, CDR2 SYGVKD. This CDR3 comprises 14 residues. The J segment lost 1 base and the V segment lost 9 bases, leaving 6 bases of the junction unmatched. The CDR3 DNA reads TGTGCCATTACTAGCGGCCTGGGCACAGATACGCAGTATTTT. It translates to CAITSGLGTDTQYF.

This chain joins TRBV3-1 (or the pseudogene TRBV3-2) and TRBJ2-7, with D hard to call. V was cut by 2 bases and J by 7 bases, with 6 bases left in between. The CDR3 is made up of 11 amino acids. Germline assignment: CDR1 LGHDT and CDR2 YNNKEL (reference sequence). CDR3 DNA sequence: TGTGCCAGCAGCCAAAGTCAGGAGCAGTACTTC. Translation gives CASSQSQEQYF.

In its sample, this clone was seen a few times. This chain joins TRBV30 and TRBJ2-7; D remains ambiguous. The CDR3 runs 12 residues. Per the germline V gene, CDR1 is GTSNPN and CDR2 is SVGIG (reference sequence). The V gene lost 2 bases and the J gene lost 1 base, with 6 bases spanning the gap. The CDR3 DNA is TGTGCCTGGAGTTTGTCTTCCTACGAGCAGTACTTC. Translated: CAWSLSSYEQYF.

This rearrangement joins TRBV9 to TRBJ1-3; D unclear. This CDR3 is built from 14 residues. Trimming stripped 0 bases from V and 3 bases from J, with 7 bases between. From germline, CDR1 is SGDLS and CDR2 YYNGEE. The CDR3 nucleotides read TGTGCCAGCAGCGTAGCGGTCGGTGGAAACACCATATATTTT. This sequence encodes CASSVAVGGNTIYF.

This clone occurred a few times. The chain employs TRBV6-5 and TRBJ1-6; perhaps TRBD1 as D (6 bases). The CDR3 length is 13 residues. V lost 6 bases and J lost 11, with 14 bases in between. In germline, CDR1 is MNHEY, CDR2 SVGAGI. CDR3 DNA sequence: TGTGCCAGCAGATCTACCCAGGGGCCACCCCTCCACTTT. Amino acids: CASRSTQGPPLHF.

The V gene is TRBV5-1, the J gene TRBJ1-3, with 7 bases that match TRBD1. The V gene's germline CDR1 is SGHRS and CDR2 YFSETQ. CDR3 length equals 17 residues. The V and J ends lost 4 bases and 3 bases, in that order; junction bases with no gene match: 13. DNA of the CDR3: TGCGCCAGCAGCCTCGCCATCGGACAGGACTTTGGAAACACCATATATTTT. This gives the protein CASSLAIGQDFGNTIYF.

J is TRBJ2-7 and V is TRBV3-1 (or the pseudogene TRBV3-2); TRBD2 aligns across 13 bases. V lost 5 bases, J lost 7 bases, and 8 bases stayed unmatched. The CDR3 is 15 amino acids. Germline V CDR1 and CDR2: LGHDT, YNNKEL (reference sequence). In DNA, the CDR3 is TGTGCCAGCAGCTTCGGACTAGCGGGAGATAATGAGCAGTACTTC. It codes for CASSFGLAGDNEQYF.

The table lists this clone with a few counts. The J gene is TRBJ2-3, the V gene TRBV7-2, with 12 positions matching TRBD2. Germline V gene sequence: CDR1 SGHTA, CDR2 FQGNSA. V was clipped by 5 bases and J by 6 bases; unmatched bases: 3. The length of the CDR3 is 14 residues. The CDR3, as DNA: TGTGCCAGCAGCGCAGGACTAGCGGGGGATACGCAGTATTTT. Translation gives CASSAGLAGDTQYF.

V usage is TRBV29-1 and J usage is TRBJ1-4, with D uncertain. The CDR3 consists of 11 residues. Germline V lookup: CDR1 SQVTM, CDR2 ANQGSEA. V lost 4 bases and J 5 bases, leaving 5 bases between the germline ends. The CDR3 bases are TGCAGCGTTGCCCAAAATGAAAAACTGTTTTTT. Protein: CSVAQNEKLFF.

The rearrangement joins TRBV15 to TRBJ2-3, with D maybe TRBD2 (6 bases). Trimming removed 0 bases at V and 6 bases at J, with 16 bases between. CDR1 and CDR2 from the germline V gene are LNHNV and YYDKDF (reference sequence). The CDR3 covers 16 residues. CDR3 amino acids: CATSRERAGGIDTQYF. CDR3 coding DNA: TGTGCCACCAGCAGAGAAAGGGCGGGCGGGATTGATACGCAGTATTTT.